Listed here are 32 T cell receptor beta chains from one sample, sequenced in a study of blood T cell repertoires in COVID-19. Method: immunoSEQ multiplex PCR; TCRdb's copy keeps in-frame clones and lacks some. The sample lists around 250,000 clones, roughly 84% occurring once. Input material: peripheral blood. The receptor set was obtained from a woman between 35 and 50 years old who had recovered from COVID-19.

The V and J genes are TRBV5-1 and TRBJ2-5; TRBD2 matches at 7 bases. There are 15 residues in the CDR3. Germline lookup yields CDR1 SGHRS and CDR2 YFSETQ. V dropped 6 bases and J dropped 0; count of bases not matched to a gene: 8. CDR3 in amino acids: CASTRGGADQETQYF. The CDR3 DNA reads TGCGCCAGCACTAGGGGAGGGGCGGACCAAGAGACCCAGTACTTC. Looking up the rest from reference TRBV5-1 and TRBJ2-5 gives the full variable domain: KAGVTQTPRYLIKTRGQQVTLSCSPISGHRSVSWYQQTPGQGLQFLFEYFSETQRNKGNFPGRFSGRQFSNSRSEMNVSTLELGDSALYLCASTRGGADQETQYFGPGTRLLVL.

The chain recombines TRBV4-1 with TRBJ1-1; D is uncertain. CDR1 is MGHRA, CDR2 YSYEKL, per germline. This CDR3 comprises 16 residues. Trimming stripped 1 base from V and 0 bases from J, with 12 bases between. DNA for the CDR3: TGCGCCAGCAGCCAAGGCGCTCCGCTTATGAACACTGAAGCTTTCTTT. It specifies CASSQGAPLMNTEAFF.

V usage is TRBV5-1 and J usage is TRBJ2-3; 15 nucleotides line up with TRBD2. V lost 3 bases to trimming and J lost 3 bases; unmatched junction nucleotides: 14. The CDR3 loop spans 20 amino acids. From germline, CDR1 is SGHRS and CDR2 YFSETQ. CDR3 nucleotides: TGCGCCAGCAGCTCGGGAGGACCGGGACTAGCGGGGGGATCGACAGATACGCAGTATTTT. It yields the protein CASSSGGPGLAGGSTDTQYF.

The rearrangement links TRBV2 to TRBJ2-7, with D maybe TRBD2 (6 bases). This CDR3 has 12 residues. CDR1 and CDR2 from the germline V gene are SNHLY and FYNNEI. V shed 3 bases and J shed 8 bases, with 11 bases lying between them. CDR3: CASSEASDKQYF. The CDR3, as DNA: TGTGCCAGCAGTGAGGCTAGCGACAAGCAGTACTTC.

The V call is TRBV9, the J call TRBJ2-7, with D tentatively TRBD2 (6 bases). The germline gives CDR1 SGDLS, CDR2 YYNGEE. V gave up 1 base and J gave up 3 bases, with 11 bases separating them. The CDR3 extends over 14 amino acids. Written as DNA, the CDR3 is TGTGCCAGCAGCGTAAGCCCTAGCGACTACGAGCAGTACTTC. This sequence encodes CASSVSPSDYEQYF.

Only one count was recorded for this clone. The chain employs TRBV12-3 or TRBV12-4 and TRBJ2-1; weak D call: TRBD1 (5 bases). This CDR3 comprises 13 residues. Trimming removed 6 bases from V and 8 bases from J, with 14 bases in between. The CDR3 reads CASRGRNFDEQFF. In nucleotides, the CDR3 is TGTGCCAGCAGGGGGCGCAATTTCGATGAGCAGTTCTTC.

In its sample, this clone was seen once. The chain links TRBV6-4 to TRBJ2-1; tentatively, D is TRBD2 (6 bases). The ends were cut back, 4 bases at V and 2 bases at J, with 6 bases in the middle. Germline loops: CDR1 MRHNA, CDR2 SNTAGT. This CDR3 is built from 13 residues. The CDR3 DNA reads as TGTGCCAGCAGTGCGGGGGCCTACAATGAGCAGTTCTTC. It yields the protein CASSAGAYNEQFF.

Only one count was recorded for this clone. In nucleotides, the CDR3 is TGCAGCGTCGCCTCCTTACTAGCGGGAGGCGAGCAGTACTTC. Its protein is CSVASLLAGGEQYF. The genes are TRBV29-1 and TRBJ2-7, with TRBD2 matching over 12 bases. This CDR3 spans 14 amino acids. V was pared by 6 bases and J by 6 bases, with 9 bases of the junction left unmatched. Germline CDR1 is SQVTM and CDR2 is ANQGSEA.

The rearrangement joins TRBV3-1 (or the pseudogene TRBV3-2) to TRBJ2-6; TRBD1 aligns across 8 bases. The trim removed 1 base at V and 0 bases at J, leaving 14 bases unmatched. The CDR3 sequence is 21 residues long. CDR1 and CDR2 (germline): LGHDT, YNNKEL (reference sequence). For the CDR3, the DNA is TGTGCCAGCAGCCAAGTACCCGGGACAGGAGTGGAATTCTCTGGGGCCAACGTCCTGACTTTC. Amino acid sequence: CASSQVPGTGVEFSGANVLTF.

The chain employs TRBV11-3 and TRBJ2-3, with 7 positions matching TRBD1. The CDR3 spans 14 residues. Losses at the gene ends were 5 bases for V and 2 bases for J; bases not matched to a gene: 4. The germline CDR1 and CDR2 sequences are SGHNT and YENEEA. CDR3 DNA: TGTGCCAGCAGCCGACAGGGATACACAGATACGCAGTATTTT. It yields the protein CASSRQGYTDTQYF.

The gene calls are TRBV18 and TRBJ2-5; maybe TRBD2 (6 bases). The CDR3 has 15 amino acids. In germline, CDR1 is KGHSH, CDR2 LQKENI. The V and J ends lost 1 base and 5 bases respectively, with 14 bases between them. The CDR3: CASSPQAGSGETQYF. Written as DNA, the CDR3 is TGTGCCAGCTCACCACAAGCGGGTTCCGGGGAGACCCAGTACTTC.

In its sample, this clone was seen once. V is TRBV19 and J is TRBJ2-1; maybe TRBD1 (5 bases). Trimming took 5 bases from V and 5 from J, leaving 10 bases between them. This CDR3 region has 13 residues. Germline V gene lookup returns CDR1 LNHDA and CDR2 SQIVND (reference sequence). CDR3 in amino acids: CASSADRNNEQFF. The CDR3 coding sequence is TGTGCCAGTAGTGCTGACAGAAACAATGAGCAGTTCTTC.

CDR3 nucleotide sequence: TGTGCCAGCACCCACTCCCGTAATAGGGGTCAGCCCCAGCATTTT. This gives the protein CASTHSRNRGQPQHF. This sequence joins TRBV6-6 and TRBJ1-5; TRBD1 might be the D (5 bases). The ends were cut back, 7 bases at V and 6 bases at J, with 19 bases in the middle. The CDR3 is 15 amino acids. The germline V gene has CDR1 MNHNY and CDR2 SVGAGI (reference sequence).

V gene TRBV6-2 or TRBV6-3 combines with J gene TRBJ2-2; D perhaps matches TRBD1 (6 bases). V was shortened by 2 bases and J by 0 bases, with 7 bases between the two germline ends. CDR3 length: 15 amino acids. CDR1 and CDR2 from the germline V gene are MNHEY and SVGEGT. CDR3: CASSYGDTNTGELFF. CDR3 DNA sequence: TGTGCCAGCAGTTACGGGGACACGAACACCGGGGAGCTGTTTTTT.

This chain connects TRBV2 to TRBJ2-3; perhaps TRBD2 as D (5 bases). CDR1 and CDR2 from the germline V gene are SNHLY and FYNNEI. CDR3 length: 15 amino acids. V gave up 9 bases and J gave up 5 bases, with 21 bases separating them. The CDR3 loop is CARSAEGSARDTQYF. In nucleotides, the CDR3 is TGTGCCAGGTCCGCTGAGGGTTCGGCTAGAGATACGCAGTATTTT.

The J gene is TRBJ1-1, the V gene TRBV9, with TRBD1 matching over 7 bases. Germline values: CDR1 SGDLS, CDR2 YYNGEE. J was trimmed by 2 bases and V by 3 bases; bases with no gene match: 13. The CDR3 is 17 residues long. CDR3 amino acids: CASSAGPTGNGNTEAFF. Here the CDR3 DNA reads TGTGCCAGCAGCGCCGGGCCGACAGGGAACGGCAACACTGAAGCTTTCTTT.

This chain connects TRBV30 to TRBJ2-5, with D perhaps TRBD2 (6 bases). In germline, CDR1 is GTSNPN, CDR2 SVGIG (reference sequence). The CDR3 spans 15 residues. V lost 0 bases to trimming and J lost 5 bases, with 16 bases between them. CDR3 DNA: TGTGCCTGGAGTGTAGGGCGGGTTGGAGGGGAGACCCAGTACTTC. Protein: CAWSVGRVGGETQYF. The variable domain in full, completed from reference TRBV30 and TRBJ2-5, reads SQTIHQWPATLVQPVGSPLSLECTVEGTSNPNLYWYRQAAGRGLQLLFYSVGIGQISSEVPQNLSASRPQDRQFILSSKKLLLSDSGFYLCAWSVGRVGGETQYFGPGTRLLVL.

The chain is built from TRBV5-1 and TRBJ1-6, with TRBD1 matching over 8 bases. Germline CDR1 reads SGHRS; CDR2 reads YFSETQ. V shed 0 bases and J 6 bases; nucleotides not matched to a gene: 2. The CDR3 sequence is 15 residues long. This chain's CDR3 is CASSLVGQVNSPLHF. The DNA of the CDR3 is TGCGCCAGCAGCTTGGTGGGACAGGTTAATTCACCCCTCCACTTT.

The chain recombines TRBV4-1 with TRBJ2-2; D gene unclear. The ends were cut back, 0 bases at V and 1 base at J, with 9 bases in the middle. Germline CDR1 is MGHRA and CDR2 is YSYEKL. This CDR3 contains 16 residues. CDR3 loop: CASSQESSWNTGELFF. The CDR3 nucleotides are TGCGCCAGCAGCCAAGAATCTTCGTGGAACACCGGGGAGCTGTTTTTT.

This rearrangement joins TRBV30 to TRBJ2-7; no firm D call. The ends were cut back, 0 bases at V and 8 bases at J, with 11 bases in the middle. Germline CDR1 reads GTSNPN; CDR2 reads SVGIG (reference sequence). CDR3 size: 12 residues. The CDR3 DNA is TGTGCCTGGAGTGTTAGGCAGGCTCAGCAGTACTTC. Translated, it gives CAWSVRQAQQYF.

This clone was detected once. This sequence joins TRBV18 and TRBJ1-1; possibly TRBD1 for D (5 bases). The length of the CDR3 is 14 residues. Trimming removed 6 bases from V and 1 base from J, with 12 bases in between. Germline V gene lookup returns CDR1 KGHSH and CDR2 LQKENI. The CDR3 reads CASSQQQENTEAFF. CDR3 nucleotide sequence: TGTGCCAGCTCGCAACAACAGGAGAACACTGAAGCTTTCTTT.

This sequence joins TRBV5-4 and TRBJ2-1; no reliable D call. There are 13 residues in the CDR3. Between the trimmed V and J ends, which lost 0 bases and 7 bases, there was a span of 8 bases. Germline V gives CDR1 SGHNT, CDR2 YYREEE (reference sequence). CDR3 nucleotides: TGTGCCAGCAGCTTGGGGCTCCCGAATGAGCAGTTCTTC. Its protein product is CASSLGLPNEQFF.

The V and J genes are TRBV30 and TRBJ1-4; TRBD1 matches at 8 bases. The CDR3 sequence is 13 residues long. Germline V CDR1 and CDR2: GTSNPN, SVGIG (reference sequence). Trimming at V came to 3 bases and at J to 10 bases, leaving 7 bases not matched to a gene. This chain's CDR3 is CAWRRDRIGKLFF. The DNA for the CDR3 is TGTGCCTGGAGGAGGGACAGGATCGGAAAACTGTTTTTT.

The CDR3 region is CASSLWGQGLSQPQHF. As DNA, the CDR3 is TGTGCCAGCAGCTTGTGGGGACAGGGGTTGTCTCAGCCCCAGCATTTT. V is TRBV5-8 and J is TRBJ1-5, with TRBD1 matching 10 bases. Trimming took 1 base from V and 6 from J; bases not matched to a gene: 7. Germline V CDR1 and CDR2: SGHTS, YDEGEE. The CDR3 covers 16 residues. Together with reference TRBV5-8 and TRBJ1-5, the CDR3 gives the full variable domain: EAGVTQSPTHLIKTRGQQATLRCSPISGHTSVYWYQQALGLGLQFLLWYDEGEERNRGNFPPRFSGRQFPNYSSELNVNALELEDSALYLCASSLWGQGLSQPQHFGDGTRLSIL.

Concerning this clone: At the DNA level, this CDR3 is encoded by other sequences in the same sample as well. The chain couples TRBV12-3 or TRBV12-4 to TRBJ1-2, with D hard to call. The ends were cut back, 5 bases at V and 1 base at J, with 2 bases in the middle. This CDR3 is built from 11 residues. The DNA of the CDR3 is TGTGCCAGCAGTCGTAACTATGGCTACACCTTC. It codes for CASSRNYGYTF.

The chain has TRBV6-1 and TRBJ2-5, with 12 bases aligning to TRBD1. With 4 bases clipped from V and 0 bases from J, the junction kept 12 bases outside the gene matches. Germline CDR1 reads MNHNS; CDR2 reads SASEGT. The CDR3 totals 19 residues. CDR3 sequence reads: CASSVGTGGAGSYQETQYF. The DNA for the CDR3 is TGTGCCAGCAGTGTTGGGACAGGGGGCGCAGGAAGCTACCAAGAGACCCAGTACTTC.

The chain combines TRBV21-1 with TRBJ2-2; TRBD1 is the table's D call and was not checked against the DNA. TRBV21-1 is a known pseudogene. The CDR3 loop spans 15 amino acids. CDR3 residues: CASSSTTANTGELFF. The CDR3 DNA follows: TGTGCCAGCAGCAGCACGACAGCGAACACCGGGGAGCTGTTTTTT.

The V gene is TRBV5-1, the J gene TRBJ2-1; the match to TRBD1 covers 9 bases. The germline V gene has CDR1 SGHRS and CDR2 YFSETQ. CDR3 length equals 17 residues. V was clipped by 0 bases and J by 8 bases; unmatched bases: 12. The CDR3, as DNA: TGCGCCAGCAGCTTGGCAACCGGGACAGGGAATTTCGATGAGCAGTTCTTC. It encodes CASSLATGTGNFDEQFF. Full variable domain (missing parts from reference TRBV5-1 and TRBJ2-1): KAGVTQTPRYLIKTRGQQVTLSCSPISGHRSVSWYQQTPGQGLQFLFEYFSETQRNKGNFPGRFSGRQFSNSRSEMNVSTLELGDSALYLCASSLATGTGNFDEQFFGPGTRLTVL.

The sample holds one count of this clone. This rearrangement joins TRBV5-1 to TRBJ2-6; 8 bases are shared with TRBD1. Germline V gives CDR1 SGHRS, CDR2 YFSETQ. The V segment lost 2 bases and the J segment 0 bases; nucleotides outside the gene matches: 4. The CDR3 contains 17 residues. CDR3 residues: CASSFRTGHSGANVLTF. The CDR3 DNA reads TGCGCCAGCAGCTTCAGGACAGGGCACTCTGGGGCCAACGTCCTGACTTTC.

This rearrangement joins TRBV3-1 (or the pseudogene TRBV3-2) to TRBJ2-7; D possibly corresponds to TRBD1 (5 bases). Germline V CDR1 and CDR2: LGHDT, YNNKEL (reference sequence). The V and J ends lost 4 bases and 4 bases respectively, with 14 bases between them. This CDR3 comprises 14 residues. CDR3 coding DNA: TGTGCCAGCAGCCCAGGGCAGGGTCGGTACGAGCAGTACTTC. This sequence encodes CASSPGQGRYEQYF.

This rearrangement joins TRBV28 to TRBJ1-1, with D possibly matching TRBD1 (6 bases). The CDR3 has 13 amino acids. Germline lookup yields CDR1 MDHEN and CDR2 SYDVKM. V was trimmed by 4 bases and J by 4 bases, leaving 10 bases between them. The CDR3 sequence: CASSSIGGTEAFF. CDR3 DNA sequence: TGTGCCAGCAGTTCCATAGGGGGCACTGAAGCTTTCTTT. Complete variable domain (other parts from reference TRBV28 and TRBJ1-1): DVKVTQSSRYLVKRTGEKVFLECVQDMDHENMFWYRQDPGLGLRLIYFSYDVKMKEKGDIPEGYSVSREKKERFSLILESASTNQTSMYLCASSSIGGTEAFFGQGTRLTVV.

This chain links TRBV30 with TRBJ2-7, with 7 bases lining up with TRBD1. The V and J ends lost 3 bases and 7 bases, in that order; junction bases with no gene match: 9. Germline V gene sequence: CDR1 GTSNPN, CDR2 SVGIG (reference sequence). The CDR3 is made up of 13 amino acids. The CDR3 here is CAWRRQGYGEQYF. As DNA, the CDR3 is TGTGCCTGGAGGAGACAGGGTTATGGGGAGCAGTACTTC.